This TCR beta chain derives from a study of blood T cell repertoires in COVID-19. Overall study context: PBMCs, B-cell-depleted T cells, or T cells provided the cDNA or gDNA that made up the material.

CDR1 and CDR2 (germline): MGHRA, YSYEKL. J gave up 0 bases and V 7 bases, and 3 bases lay outside the gene matches. The CDR3 extends over 14 amino acids. Sequenced by immunoSEQ multiplex PCR; TCRdb stores in-frame clones only, minus some. The repertoire consists of roughly 45,000 clones, with 65% to 85% occurring once and the leading ten covering about 4.4%. The clonotype was recovered from a man between 45 and 60 years old with active COVID-19. The chain joins TRBV4-1 to TRBJ1-5; the match to TRBD1 covers 7 bases. The sequenced sample consisted of peripheral blood. The CDR3 here is CASNGQVSNQPQHF. The DNA of the CDR3 is TGCGCCAGCAACGGACAGGTTAGCAATCAGCCCCAGCATTTT.